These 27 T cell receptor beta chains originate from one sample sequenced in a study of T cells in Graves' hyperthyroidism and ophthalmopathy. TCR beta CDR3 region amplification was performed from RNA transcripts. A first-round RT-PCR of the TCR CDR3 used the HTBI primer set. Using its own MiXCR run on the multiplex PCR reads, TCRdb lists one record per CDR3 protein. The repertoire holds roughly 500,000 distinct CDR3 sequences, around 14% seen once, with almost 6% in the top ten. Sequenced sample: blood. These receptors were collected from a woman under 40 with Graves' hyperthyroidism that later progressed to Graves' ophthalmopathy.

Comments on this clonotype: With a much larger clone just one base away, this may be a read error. In nucleotides, the CDR3 is TGTGCCAGCAACGGGGGCGAGGACACCGGGGAGATGTTTTTT. It codes for CASNGGEDTGEMFF. The V call is TRBV7-9, the J call TRBJ2-2; D is tentatively TRBD1 or TRBD2 (6 bases each). CDR1 is SEHNR, CDR2 FQNEAQ, per germline (reference sequence). The CDR3 is 14 amino acids.

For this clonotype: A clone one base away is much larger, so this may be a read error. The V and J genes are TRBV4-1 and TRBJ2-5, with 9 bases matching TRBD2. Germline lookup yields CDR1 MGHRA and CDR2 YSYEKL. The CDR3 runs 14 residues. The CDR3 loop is CASSQGTSEETQCF. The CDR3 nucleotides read TGCGCCAGCAGCCAAGGGACTAGCGAAGAGACCCAGTGCTTC.

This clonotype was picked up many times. In nucleotides, the CDR3 is TGCGCCAGCAGATGGGCGGGAGGGCCCAGAGATACGCAGTATTTT. Translated, it gives CASRWAGGPRDTQYF. This chain connects TRBV5-1 to TRBJ2-3; 9 bases align to TRBD2. Germline assignment: CDR1 SGHRS and CDR2 YFSETQ. This CDR3 is 15 amino acids long. V dropped 5 bases and J dropped 5; count of bases not matched to a gene: 9.

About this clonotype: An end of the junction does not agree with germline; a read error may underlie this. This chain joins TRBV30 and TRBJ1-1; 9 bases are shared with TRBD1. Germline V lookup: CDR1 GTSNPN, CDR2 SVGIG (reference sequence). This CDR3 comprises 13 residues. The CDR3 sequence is CAWKVQGAPEVFF. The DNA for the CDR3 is TGTGCCTGGAAGGTACAGGGGGCTCCTGAAGTTTTCTTT. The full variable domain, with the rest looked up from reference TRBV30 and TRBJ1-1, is SQTIHQWPATLVQPVGSPLSLECTVEGTSNPNLYWYRQAAGRGLQLLFYSVGIGQISSEVPQNLSASRPQDRQFILSSKKLLLSDSGFYLCAWKVQGAPEVFFGQGTRLTVV.

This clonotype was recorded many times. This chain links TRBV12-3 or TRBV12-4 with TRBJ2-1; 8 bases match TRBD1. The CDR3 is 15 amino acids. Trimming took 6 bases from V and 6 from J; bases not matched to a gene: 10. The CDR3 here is CASRGGQGWGNEQFF. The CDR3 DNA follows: TGTGCCAGCAGGGGAGGACAGGGTTGGGGCAATGAGCAGTTCTTC.

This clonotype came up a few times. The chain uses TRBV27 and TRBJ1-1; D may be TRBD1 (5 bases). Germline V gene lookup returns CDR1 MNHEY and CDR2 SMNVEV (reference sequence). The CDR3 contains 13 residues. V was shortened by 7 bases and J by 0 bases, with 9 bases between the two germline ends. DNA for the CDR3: TGTGCCAGCAATGACAGACTGAACACTGAAGCTTTCTTT. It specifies CASNDRLNTEAFF.

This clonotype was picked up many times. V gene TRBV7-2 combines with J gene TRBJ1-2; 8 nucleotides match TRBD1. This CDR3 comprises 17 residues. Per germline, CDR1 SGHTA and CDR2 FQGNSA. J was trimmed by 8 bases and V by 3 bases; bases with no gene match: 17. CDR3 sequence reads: CASSFAPLSDRGGGYTF. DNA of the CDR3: TGTGCCAGCAGCTTCGCCCCCCTTTCTGACAGGGGCGGAGGCTACACCTTC.

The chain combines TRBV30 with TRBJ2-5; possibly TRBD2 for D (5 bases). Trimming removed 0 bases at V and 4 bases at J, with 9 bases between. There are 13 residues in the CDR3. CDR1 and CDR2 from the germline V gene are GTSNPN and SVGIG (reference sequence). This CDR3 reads CAWSVFAGETQYF. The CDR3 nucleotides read TGTGCCTGGAGTGTTTTTGCGGGAGAGACCCAGTACTTC.

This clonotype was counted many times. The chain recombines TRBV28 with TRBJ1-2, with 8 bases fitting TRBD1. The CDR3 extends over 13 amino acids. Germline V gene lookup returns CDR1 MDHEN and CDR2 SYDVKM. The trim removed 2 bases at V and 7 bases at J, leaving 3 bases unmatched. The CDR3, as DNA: TGTGCCAGCAGTTTACAGGGGGCCGGTGGCTACACCTTC. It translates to CASSLQGAGGYTF.

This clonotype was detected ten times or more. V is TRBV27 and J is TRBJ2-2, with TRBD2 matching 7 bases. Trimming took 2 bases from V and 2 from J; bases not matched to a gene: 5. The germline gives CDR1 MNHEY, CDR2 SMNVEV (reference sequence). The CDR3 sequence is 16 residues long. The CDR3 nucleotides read TGTGCCAGCAGTTTAAGTCTAGCGGCAAACACCGGGGAGCTGTTTTTT. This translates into CASSLSLAANTGELFF.

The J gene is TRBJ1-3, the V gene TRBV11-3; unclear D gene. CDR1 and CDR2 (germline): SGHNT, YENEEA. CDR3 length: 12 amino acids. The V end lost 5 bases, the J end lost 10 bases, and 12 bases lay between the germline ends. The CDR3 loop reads CASSRTGDTIYF. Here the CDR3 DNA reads TGTGCCAGCAGCCGAACGGGAGATACCATATATTTT.

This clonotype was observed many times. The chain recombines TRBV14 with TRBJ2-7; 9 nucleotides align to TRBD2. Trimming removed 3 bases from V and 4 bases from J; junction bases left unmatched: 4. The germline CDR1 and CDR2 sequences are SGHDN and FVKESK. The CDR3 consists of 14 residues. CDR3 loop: CASSHLREGYEQYF. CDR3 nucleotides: TGTGCCAGCAGCCATTTGCGGGAGGGGTACGAGCAGTACTTC. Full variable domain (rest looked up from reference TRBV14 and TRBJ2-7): EAGVTQFPSHSVIEKGQTVTLRCDPISGHDNLYWYRRVMGKEIKFLLHFVKESKQDESGMPNNRFLAERTGGTYSTLKVQPAELEDSGVYFCASSHLREGYEQYFGPGTRLTVT.

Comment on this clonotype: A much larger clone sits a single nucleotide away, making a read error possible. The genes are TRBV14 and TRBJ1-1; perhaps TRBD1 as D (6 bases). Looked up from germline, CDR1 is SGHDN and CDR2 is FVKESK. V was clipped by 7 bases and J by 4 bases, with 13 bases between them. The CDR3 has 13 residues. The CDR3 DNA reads TGTGCCAGCAATCCTAAAGGGGGCACTGAAGCTTTCTTT. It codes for CASNPKGGTEAFF.

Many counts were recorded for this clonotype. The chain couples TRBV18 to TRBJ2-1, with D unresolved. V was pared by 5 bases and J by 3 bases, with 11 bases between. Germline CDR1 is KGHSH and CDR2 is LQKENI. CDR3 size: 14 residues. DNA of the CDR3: TGTGCCAGCTCAAGCTCGCCAGGCTACAATGAGCAGTTCTTC. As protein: CASSSSPGYNEQFF.

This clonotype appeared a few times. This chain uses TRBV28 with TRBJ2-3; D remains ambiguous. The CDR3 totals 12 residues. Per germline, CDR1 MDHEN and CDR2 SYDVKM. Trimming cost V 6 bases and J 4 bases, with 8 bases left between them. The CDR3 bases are TGTGCCAGCAGCCAATTCCCAGATACGCAGTATTTT. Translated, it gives CASSQFPDTQYF.

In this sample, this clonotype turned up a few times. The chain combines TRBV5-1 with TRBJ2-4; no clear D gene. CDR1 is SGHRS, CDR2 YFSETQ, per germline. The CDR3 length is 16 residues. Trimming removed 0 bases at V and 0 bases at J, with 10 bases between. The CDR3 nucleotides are TGCGCCAGCAGCTTGGGGTCGCAGCTAGCCAAAAACATTCAGTACTTC. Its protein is CASSLGSQLAKNIQYF.

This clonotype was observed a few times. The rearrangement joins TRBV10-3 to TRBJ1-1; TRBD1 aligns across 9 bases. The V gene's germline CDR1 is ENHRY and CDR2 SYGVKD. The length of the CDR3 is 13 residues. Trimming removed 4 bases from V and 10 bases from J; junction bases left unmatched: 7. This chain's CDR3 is CAISGGTGLGAFF. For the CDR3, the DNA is TGTGCCATCAGTGGGGGGACAGGGCTGGGAGCTTTCTTT.

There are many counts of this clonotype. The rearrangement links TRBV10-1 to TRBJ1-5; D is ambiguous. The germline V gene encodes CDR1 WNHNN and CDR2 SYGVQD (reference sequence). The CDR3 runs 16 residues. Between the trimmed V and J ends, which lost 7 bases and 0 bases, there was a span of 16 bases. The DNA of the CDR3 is TGCGCCAGCACCCGAGCGGGTGAGCATAGCAATCAGCCCCAGCATTTT. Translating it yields CASTRAGEHSNQPQHF.

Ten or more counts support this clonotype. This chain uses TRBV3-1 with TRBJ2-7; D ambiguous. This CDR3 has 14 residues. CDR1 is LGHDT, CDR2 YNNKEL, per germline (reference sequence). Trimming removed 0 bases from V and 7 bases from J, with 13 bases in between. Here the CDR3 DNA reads TGTGCCAGCAGCCAAGAAGGCGGTTCGGGTGAGCAGTACTTC. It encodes CASSQEGGSGEQYF.

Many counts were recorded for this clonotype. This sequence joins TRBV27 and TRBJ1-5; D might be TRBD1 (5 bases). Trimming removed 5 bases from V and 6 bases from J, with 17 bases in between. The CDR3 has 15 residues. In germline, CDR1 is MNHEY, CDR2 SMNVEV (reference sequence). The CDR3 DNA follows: TGTGCCAGCAGTCTAACCCTGGGAGACAGTCAGCCCCAGCATTTT. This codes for CASSLTLGDSQPQHF.

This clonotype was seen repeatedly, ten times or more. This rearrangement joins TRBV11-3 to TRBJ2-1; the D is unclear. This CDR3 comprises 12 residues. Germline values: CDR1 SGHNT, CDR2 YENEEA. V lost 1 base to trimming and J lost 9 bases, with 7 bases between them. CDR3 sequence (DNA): TGTGCCAGCAGCTTAGGGAACCCTGAGCAGTTCTTC. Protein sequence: CASSLGNPEQFF. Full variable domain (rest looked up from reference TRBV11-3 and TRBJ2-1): EAGVVQSPRYKIIEKKQPVAFWCNPISGHNTLYWYLQNLGQGPELLIRYENEEAVDDSQLPKDRFSAERLKGVDSTLKIQPAELGDSAVYLCASSLGNPEQFFGPGTRLTVL.

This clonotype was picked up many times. The CDR3 DNA sequence: TGTGCCAGCAGTTCCAGGGGGACTAATGAAAAACTGTTTTTT. Its translation: CASSSRGTNEKLFF. The rearrangement links TRBV12-3 or TRBV12-4 to TRBJ1-4; 7 positions match TRBD1. This CDR3 comprises 14 residues. Losses at the gene ends were 4 bases for V and 2 bases for J; bases not matched to a gene: 1.

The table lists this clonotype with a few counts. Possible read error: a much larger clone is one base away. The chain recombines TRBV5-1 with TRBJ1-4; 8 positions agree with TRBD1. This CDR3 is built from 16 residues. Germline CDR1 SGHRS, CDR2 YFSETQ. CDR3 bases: TGCGCCAGCGGCTTGGGTACAGGGGGATCATCCGAAAAACTGTTTTTT. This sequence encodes CASGLGTGGSSEKLFF.

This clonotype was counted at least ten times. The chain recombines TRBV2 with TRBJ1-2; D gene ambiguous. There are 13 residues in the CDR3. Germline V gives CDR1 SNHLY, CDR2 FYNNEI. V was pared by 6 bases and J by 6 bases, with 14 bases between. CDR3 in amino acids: CASRLEGGHGYTF. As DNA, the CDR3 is TGTGCCAGCAGGTTGGAGGGAGGGCATGGCTACACCTTC.

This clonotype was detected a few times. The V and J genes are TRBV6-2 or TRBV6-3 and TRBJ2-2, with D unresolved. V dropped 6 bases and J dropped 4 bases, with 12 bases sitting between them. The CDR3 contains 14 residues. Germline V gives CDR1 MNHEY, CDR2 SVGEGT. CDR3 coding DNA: TGTGCCAGCAGGACCTTATCGCTCACCGGGGAGCTGTTTTTT. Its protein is CASRTLSLTGELFF.

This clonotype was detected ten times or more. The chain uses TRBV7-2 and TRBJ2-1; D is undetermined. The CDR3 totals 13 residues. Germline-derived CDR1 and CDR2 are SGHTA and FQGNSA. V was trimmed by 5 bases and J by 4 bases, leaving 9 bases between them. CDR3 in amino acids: CASSPYLYNEQFF. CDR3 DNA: TGTGCCAGCAGCCCCTACCTTTACAATGAGCAGTTCTTC. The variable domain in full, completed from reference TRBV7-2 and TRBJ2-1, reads GAGVSQSPSNKVTEKGKDVELRCDPISGHTALYWYRQSLGQGLEFLIYFQGNSAPDKSGLPSDRFSAERTGGSVSTLTIQRTQQEDSAVYLCASSPYLYNEQFFGPGTRLTVL.

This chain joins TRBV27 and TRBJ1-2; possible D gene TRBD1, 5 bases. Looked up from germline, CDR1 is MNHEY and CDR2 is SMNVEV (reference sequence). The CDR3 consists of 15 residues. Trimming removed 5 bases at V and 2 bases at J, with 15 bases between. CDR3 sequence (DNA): TGTGCCAGCAGTAGCAAGGGGCTGTCAAACTATGGCTACACCTTC. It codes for CASSSKGLSNYGYTF.